These 29 T cell receptor beta chains share one sample of origin, sequenced in a study of blood T cells in healthy people across ages. A J-beta primer mix and a sample-barcoded 5' primer were used in a second PCR of about 7 to 12 cycles. TCRdb redid the calling of the 5' RACE reads with MiXCR, one entry per CDR3 protein. The sample has around 1.7 million distinct CDR3 sequences, roughly 27% seen once. Sequencing input: blood. The source is a woman aged 25 to 39 in good health.

The rearrangement links TRBV6-5 to TRBJ2-5, with D possibly TRBD2 on 5 matching bases. Germline lookup yields CDR1 MNHEY and CDR2 SVGAGI. This CDR3 is built from 12 residues. The V end lost 1 base, the J end lost 11 bases, and 11 bases lay between the germline ends. CDR3 sequence: CASSYYSGEQYF. For the CDR3, the DNA is TGTGCCAGCAGTTACTACAGCGGTGAGCAGTACTTC.

Note on this clonotype: This clone may be a read error of a much larger clone one base away. This chain links TRBV5-1 with TRBJ2-1, with D hard to call. This CDR3 is 15 amino acids long. The V gene lost 3 bases and the J gene lost 8 bases, with 18 bases spanning the gap. CDR1 and CDR2 (germline): SGHRS, YFSETQ. The CDR3: CASSSVGDGLDEQFF. In nucleotides, the CDR3 is TGCGCCAGCAGCTCGGTTGGGGATGGCTTAGATGAGCAGTTCTTC.

The V gene is TRBV2, the J gene TRBJ2-7; 9 bases agree with TRBD2. The DNA end favors TRBJ2-5, so the J call may be wrong. The CDR3 length is 15 residues. Germline V CDR1 and CDR2: SNHLY, FYNNEI. The CDR3 is CASSEPGTSFKTQYF. In DNA form, the CDR3 reads TGTGCCAGCAGTGAACCCGGGACTAGCTTTAAGACCCAGTACTTC.

V and J are TRBV6-6 and TRBJ1-2, with unresolved D. The CDR3 runs to 12 residues. Trimming cost V 8 bases and J 2 bases, with 9 bases left between them. The germline V gene encodes CDR1 MNHNY and CDR2 SVGAGI (reference sequence). The CDR3 nucleotides are TGTGCCAGCCTACTCGAGAACTATGGCTACACCTTC. Its protein is CASLLENYGYTF.

There are a few counts of this clonotype. V and J are TRBV12-3 or TRBV12-4 and TRBJ1-4; D possibly corresponds to TRBD1 (5 bases). V was trimmed by 1 base and J by 2 bases, leaving 11 bases between them. The CDR3 has 16 residues. CDR3 nucleotide sequence: TGTGCCAGCAGTTTAGGGGGAGGGGCGACTAATGAAAAACTGTTTTTT. Translated: CASSLGGGATNEKLFF.

The rearrangement links TRBV11-1 to TRBJ2-2; perhaps TRBD1 as D (6 bases). V dropped 4 bases and J dropped 6 bases, with 9 bases sitting between them. The CDR3 contains 13 residues. CDR1 is SGHAT and CDR2 is FQDESV in the germline V gene (reference sequence). The CDR3 bases are TGTGCCAGCAGCTCCTGGACAGCCGGGGAGCTGTTTTTT. Its translation: CASSSWTAGELFF.

This clonotype was seen repeatedly, ten times or more. The rearrangement uses TRBV7-9 and TRBJ2-1; the D gene is possibly TRBD2 (5 bases). From germline, CDR1 is SEHNR and CDR2 FQNEAQ (reference sequence). V shed 5 bases and J shed 15 bases, with 17 bases lying between them. This CDR3 comprises 12 residues. Written as DNA, the CDR3 is TGTGCCAGCAGCGGTCCCGGGATTGTAGGGTTCTTC. As protein: CASSGPGIVGFF.

This clonotype was counted between two and nine times. A read error may explain this, as a much larger clone is one base away. The chain joins TRBV20-1 to TRBJ2-3, with 9 bases fitting TRBD2. V dropped 4 bases and J dropped 1; count of bases not matched to a gene: 3. Germline CDR1 and CDR2: DFQATT and SNEGSKA (reference sequence). The CDR3 is 14 residues long. In nucleotides, the CDR3 is TGCAGTGCTAAGACTAGCGGACGCACAGATACGCAGTATTTT. Its protein is CSAKTSGRTDTQYF.

V and J are TRBV5-5 and TRBJ1-1; 7 bases match TRBD1. Germline CDR1 reads SGHKS; CDR2 reads YYEKEE (reference sequence). This CDR3 comprises 12 residues. V trimming: 1 base; J trimming: 11 bases; junction bases outside the gene matches: 5. The CDR3 is CASSLTGEGAFF. The CDR3 DNA sequence: TGTGCCAGCAGCTTGACAGGGGAGGGGGCTTTCTTT.

This clonotype has just a few counts. The CDR3 is CSAAPAGDTEAFF. The CDR3 bases are TGCAGTGCCGCTCCGGCTGGCGACACTGAAGCTTTCTTT. This rearrangement joins TRBV20-1 to TRBJ1-1; D uncertain. This CDR3 comprises 13 residues. Per the germline V gene, CDR1 is DFQATT and CDR2 is SNEGSKA (reference sequence). V dropped 6 bases and J dropped 3 bases, with 14 bases sitting between them.

The genes are TRBV29-1 and TRBJ1-1; no clear D. Trimming left V 6 bases short and J 10 bases short, with 12 bases between. Looked up from germline, CDR1 is SQVTM and CDR2 is ANQGSEA. CDR3 length: 10 residues. In nucleotides, the CDR3 is TGCAGCGTCGTCGAGGGTCGAGCTTTCTTT. The encoded protein is CSVVEGRAFF.

The chain recombines TRBV6-5 with TRBJ2-4; the match to TRBD2 covers 7 bases. The V gene's germline CDR1 is MNHEY and CDR2 SVGAGI. The CDR3 is 13 amino acids. Trimming at V came to 7 bases and at J to 13 bases, leaving 13 bases not matched to a gene. The CDR3 sequence: CASKGRDYNEQYF. Here the CDR3 DNA reads TGTGCCAGCAAGGGCCGGGACTACAATGAGCAGTACTTC.

A few counts support this clonotype. A read error may explain this, as a much larger clone is one base away. The chain recombines TRBV5-1 with TRBJ1-1; no reliable D call. This CDR3 has 14 amino acids. V was cut by 3 bases and J by 0 bases, with 9 bases left in between. Germline V lookup: CDR1 SGHRS, CDR2 YFSETQ. CDR3 residues: CASSWRGMNTEAFF. The CDR3 DNA reads as TGCGCCAGCAGCTGGCGGGGAATGAACACTGAAGCTTTCTTT. Full variable domain (remainder filled in from reference TRBV5-1 and TRBJ1-1): KAGVTQTPRYLIKTRGQQVTLSCSPISGHRSVSWYQQTPGQGLQFLFEYFSETQRNKGNFPGRFSGRQFSNSRSEMNVSTLELGDSALYLCASSWRGMNTEAFFGQGTRLTVV.

This clonotype has just a few counts. This chain uses TRBV30 with TRBJ2-1; D gene uncertain. CDR1 and CDR2 (germline): GTSNPN, SVGIG (reference sequence). The ends were cut back, 0 bases at V and 10 bases at J, with 10 bases in the middle. The CDR3 sequence is 12 residues long. CDR3 DNA sequence: TGTGCCTGGAGTGTAATGTCTCACGAGCAGTTCTTC. It translates to CAWSVMSHEQFF.

A remark on this clonotype: A clone one base away is much larger, so this may be a read error. This chain joins TRBV9 and TRBJ2-1; the match to TRBD2 covers 9 bases. The CDR3 spans 16 residues. CDR1 and CDR2 from the germline V gene are SGDLS and YYNGEE. CDR3 bases: TGTGTCAGCAGCTCTAGCGGGGCCCGCTCCTACAATGAGCAGTTCTTC. This codes for CVSSSSGARSYNEQFF. The entire variable domain, with the rest obtained from reference TRBV9 and TRBJ2-1, is as follows: DSGVTQTPKHLITATGQRVTLRCSPRSGDLSVYWYQQSLDQGLQFLIQYYNGEERAKGNILERFSAQQFPDLHSELNLSSLELGDSALYFCVSSSSGARSYNEQFFGPGTRLTVL.

The rearrangement joins TRBV29-1 to TRBJ2-3; D is possibly TRBD2 (6 bases). This CDR3 region has 14 residues. The germline gives CDR1 SQVTM, CDR2 ANQGSEA. V was clipped by 2 bases and J by 5 bases, with 14 bases between them. CDR3 coding DNA: TGCAGCGTTGAAAAATCCCGGACTAAAGATACGCAGTATTTT. Protein sequence: CSVEKSRTKDTQYF.

This clonotype was seen a few times. The chain uses TRBV5-6 and TRBJ2-3, with D perhaps matching TRBD2 (7 bases). V was clipped by 0 bases and J by 5 bases, with 28 bases between them. Germline values: CDR1 SGHDT, CDR2 YYEEEE. The CDR3 consists of 20 residues. The CDR3 here is CASSLDLRTAWTSSEDTQYF. CDR3 sequence (DNA): TGTGCCAGCAGCTTGGATTTACGGACAGCCTGGACTAGTTCGGAAGATACGCAGTATTTT.

The chain uses TRBV12-3 or TRBV12-4 and TRBJ2-7; 9 bases align to TRBD2. This CDR3 comprises 20 residues. J gave up 0 bases and V 5 bases, and 20 bases lay outside the gene matches. The CDR3 DNA sequence: TGTGCCAGCAGTCCTAAATCACGACTAGCGGAGACCGAAAGCTCCTACGAGCAGTACTTC. Encoded protein: CASSPKSRLAETESSYEQYF.

The chain has TRBV3-1 and TRBJ2-1; D remains ambiguous. The length of the CDR3 is 17 residues. CDR1 LGHDT and CDR2 YNNKEL come from the germline V gene (reference sequence). V was shortened by 0 bases and J by 2 bases, with 14 bases between the two germline ends. The CDR3 region is CASSQEAGGPPYNEQFF. The CDR3 coding sequence is TGTGCCAGCAGCCAAGAAGCCGGCGGCCCACCCTACAATGAGCAGTTCTTC.

This clonotype was counted a few times. The chain has TRBV20-1 and TRBJ2-7; D unresolved. Germline V gene data show CDR1 as DFQATT and CDR2 as SNEGSKA (reference sequence). Trimming took off 3 bases at V and 0 bases at J, with 12 bases between the two ends. This CDR3 is 14 amino acids long. The CDR3 region is CSASPSLSSYEQYF. CDR3 coding DNA: TGCAGTGCTAGTCCGAGTCTTAGCTCCTACGAGCAGTACTTC.

This clonotype was found a few times. The genes are TRBV3-1 and TRBJ2-6; no reliable D call. V lost 7 bases and J 3 bases, leaving 31 bases between the germline ends. CDR1 LGHDT and CDR2 YNNKEL come from the germline V gene (reference sequence). The CDR3 sequence is 21 residues long. As DNA, the CDR3 is TGTGCCAGCAAAAACTCCCGAACCCTGGGCCTCACCACTAATGGGGCCAACGTCCTGACTTTC. The encoded protein is CASKNSRTLGLTTNGANVLTF.

Turning to this clonotype: A read error may be the cause here, since a much bigger clone is one base away. The V gene is TRBV7-3, the J gene TRBJ2-1, with 7 bases aligning to TRBD1. The V gene end was trimmed by 4 bases and the J gene end by 12 bases; junction bases not matched to a gene: 12. CDR1 is SGHTA and CDR2 is FQGTGA in the germline V gene. This CDR3 comprises 14 residues. As DNA, the CDR3 is TGTGCCAGCAGCTCCATGGGACAGCCAGGTGGGCAGTTCTTC. Amino acid sequence: CASSSMGQPGGQFF.

This clonotype showed up many times. This rearrangement joins TRBV12-5 to TRBJ2-1; 7 nucleotides match TRBD2. Germline V CDR1 and CDR2: LGHNT, FRNRAP. Trimming took 2 bases from V and 6 from J; bases not matched to a gene: 7. The CDR3 length is 15 residues. The DNA of the CDR3 is TGTGCTAGTGGTTTGTCGGGGAGGGCCGTCAATGAGCAGTTCTTC. This codes for CASGLSGRAVNEQFF.

On this clonotype itself: This may arise from a read error, as a much more abundant clone is one base away. The chain carries TRBV2 and TRBJ2-4; 7 nucleotides align to TRBD1. Germline CDR1 is SNHLY and CDR2 is FYNNEI. The length of the CDR3 is 16 residues. J lost 13 bases, V lost 5 bases, and 20 bases had no gene match. The CDR3 nucleotides are TGTGCCAGCAGTCCCCTAGGGGACAGATTCTACAATGAGCAGTACTTC. This encodes CASSPLGDRFYNEQYF. The variable domain in full, completed from reference TRBV2 and TRBJ2-4, reads EPEVTQTPSHQVTQMGQEVILRCVPISNHLYFYWYRQILGQKVEFLVSFYNNEISEKSEIFDDQFSVERPDGSNFTLKIRSTKLEDSAMYFCASSPLGDRFYNEQYFGAGTRLSVL.

This clonotype was counted at least ten times. The chain couples TRBV29-1 to TRBJ2-7, with a tentative D call TRBD2 (5 bases). With 6 bases removed from V and 1 base from J, the gap between germline ends came to 10 bases. The length of the CDR3 is 12 residues. In germline, CDR1 is SQVTM, CDR2 ANQGSEA. The CDR3 is CSVTGISYEQYF. The CDR3 DNA is TGCAGCGTGACCGGGATTTCCTACGAGCAGTACTTC.

This chain connects TRBV10-3 to TRBJ1-6, with unresolved D. The V end was cut by 8 bases, the J end by 6 bases, with 14 bases between. There are 14 residues in the CDR3. Germline CDR1 reads ENHRY; CDR2 reads SYGVKD. CDR3 protein: CAIGEGSSNSPLHF. CDR3 nucleotide sequence: TGTGCCATCGGGGAAGGATCGAGTAATTCACCCCTCCACTTT.

This clonotype was found many times. V gene TRBV20-1 combines with J gene TRBJ2-7; possible D gene TRBD2, 6 bases. The CDR3 is made up of 14 amino acids. Germline-derived CDR1 and CDR2 are DFQATT and SNEGSKA (reference sequence). V lost 6 bases, J lost 3 bases, and 18 bases lay in between. CDR3 in amino acids: CSAHPGTRIYEQYF. The DNA for the CDR3 is TGCAGTGCCCACCCCGGGACTCGAATCTACGAGCAGTACTTC.

This clonotype was found a few times. For the CDR3, the DNA is TGCGCCAGCAGCCAAGATGGGCAGGGGGCCTACGAGCAGTACTTC. It yields the protein CASSQDGQGAYEQYF. This chain uses TRBV4-3 with TRBJ2-7; 7 bases map to TRBD1. Trimming removed 0 bases from V and 2 bases from J; junction bases left unmatched: 4. Per the germline V gene, CDR1 is LGHNA and CDR2 is YSLEER. The CDR3 totals 15 residues.

The gene calls are TRBV24-1 and TRBJ2-1; 14 bases agree with TRBD2. V lost 5 bases, J lost 7 bases, and 6 bases stayed unmatched. CDR1 is KGHDR and CDR2 is SFDVKD in the germline V gene. The CDR3 covers 16 residues. The chain's CDR3 is CATSVSGTSGRNEQFF. The CDR3 DNA sequence: TGTGCCACCAGTGTATCCGGGACTAGCGGGAGAAATGAGCAGTTCTTC.